The sequence of this T cell receptor beta chain was determined in a study of T cells in Graves' hyperthyroidism and ophthalmopathy. Whole-study results and caveats: Blood also showed most of the thyroid clonotypes that were expanded above 0.001.

CDR1 and CDR2 (germline): DFQATT, SNEGSKA (reference sequence). The CDR3 sequence is 14 residues long. V gave up 1 base and J gave up 0 bases, with 10 bases separating them. Each patient was aged 18 to 65 and had newly diagnosed hyperthyroidism of under 2 months' duration. Exclusion of patients followed from uncontrolled infection, other autoimmune disease, pregnancy or lactation. PBMCs came from around 10 ml fresh peripheral blood. The CDR3 regions of TCR beta were amplified from RNA transcripts. Carried out on the TCR CDR3, a first-round RT-PCR used the HTBI primer set. Using its own MiXCR run on the multiplex PCR reads, TCRdb lists one record per CDR3 protein. The sample includes some 150,000 distinct CDR3 sequences, approximately 20% of them seen just once. This clonotype was seen only a few times. The antigen remains undetermined. It may be a read error: a sequence one base away is much more abundant.

The TCR comes from a woman between 45 and 65 years old with Graves' hyperthyroidism that later progressed to Graves' ophthalmopathy. V usage is TRBV20-1 and J usage is TRBJ2-7; D is possibly TRBD2 (6 bases). The sequenced material came from blood. The CDR3 protein is CSARGQRASYEQYF. The CDR3 DNA sequence: TGCAGTGCTAGAGGTCAGCGGGCCTCCTACGAGCAGTACTTC.